This TCR beta chain stems from a study of shared clonotypes between healthy human individuals. Overall study findings and caveats: An effect of sequencing depth on clonotype sharing among donors was expected. It was only blood that was sampled, and tissue repertoires likely differ. Represented diversity (both genetic and exposure-history) was limited by the small number of donors.

Comments on this clone: The antigen is unknown.

As originally analysed: Owing to the provision of junction-only sequences devoid of quality scores by immunoSEQ, filtering differed. Only in-frame clones appear in the TCRdb table, and some are missing; sequencing was by immunoSEQ multiplex PCR. The V and J calls and clone size come from that table; D and trimming were worked out from the DNA. The sample lists some 530,000 clones; around 73% were seen once. V was cut by 0 bases and J by 7 bases, with 15 bases left in between. Germline lookup yields CDR1 LGHNA and CDR2 YNFKEQ. The CDR3 spans 15 residues. This receptor was identified in a woman aged 40 to 50 in good health. Some clones in this sample may be carry-over from other donors' samples. The rearrangement uses TRBV4-2 and TRBJ1-2, with a weak D call TRBD1 (5 bases). The sample consisted of PBMCs. CDR3 protein: CASSQDVGGVSGYTF. Here the CDR3 DNA reads TGTGCCAGCAGCCAAGATGTGGGGGGGGTTTCTGGCTACACCTTC.